This T cell receptor (beta chain) was observed in a study of blood T cells in healthy people across ages. Germline V gene sequence: CDR1 SQVTM, CDR2 ANQGSEA. This CDR3 region has 14 residues. Together with a sample-barcoded 5' primer, a J-beta primer mix was included in a second PCR lasting roughly 7 to 11 cycles. TCRdb processed the 5' RACE reads anew with MiXCR; each CDR3 protein has one entry. The repertoire holds about 970,000 distinct CDR3 sequences, with roughly half as singletons. The chain is built from TRBV29-1 and TRBJ2-5; 8 nucleotides align to TRBD1. TRBJ2-7 explains the end of the DNA better; the J call may be wrong. The source material was blood. The source is a woman aged 55 to 70 in good health. This CDR3 is CSAVRQDRVLEQYF. CDR3 nucleotide sequence: TGCAGCGCCGTAAGGCAGGACAGGGTGCTCGAGCAGTACTTC.